One sample yielded the 7 T cell receptor beta chains listed below, sequenced in a study of blood T cell repertoires in COVID-19. Measured with immunoSEQ multiplex PCR; TCRdb has only the in-frame clones, and not every one. Of 200,000 or so clones listed, 85% to 90% are singletons. Sequencing was performed on peripheral blood. The origin of the receptors is a woman in her 70s with acute or convalescent COVID-19.

The chain carries TRBV7-2 and TRBJ1-5; D might be TRBD1 (5 bases). The CDR3 has 16 amino acids. V gave up 4 bases and J gave up 0 bases, with 13 bases separating them. Germline assignment: CDR1 SGHTA and CDR2 FQGNSA. CDR3 residues: CASSSGTPYSNQPQHF. The DNA for the CDR3 is TGTGCCAGCAGCTCCGGGACTCCTTATAGCAATCAGCCCCAGCATTTT.

V and J are TRBV7-2 and TRBJ1-5, with D possibly TRBD1 on 6 matching bases. CDR3 length: 17 amino acids. CDR1 and CDR2 (germline): SGHTA, FQGNSA. V shed 2 bases and J shed 7 bases, with 21 bases lying between them. This chain's CDR3 is CASSLNPTGQIGQPQHF. As DNA, the CDR3 is TGTGCCAGCAGCTTAAATCCAACAGGGCAAATTGGACAGCCCCAGCATTTT. Using reference TRBV7-2 and TRBJ1-5 for the parts outside the CDR3, the full variable domain is GAGVSQSPSNKVTEKGKDVELRCDPISGHTALYWYRQSLGQGLEFLIYFQGNSAPDKSGLPSDRFSAERTGGSVSTLTIQRTQQEDSAVYLCASSLNPTGQIGQPQHFGDGTRLSIL.

The chain links TRBV2 to TRBJ1-1, with D maybe TRBD1 (5 bases). Trimming stripped 6 bases from V and 3 bases from J, with 14 bases between. The CDR3 is made up of 14 amino acids. Per germline, CDR1 SNHLY and CDR2 FYNNEI. CDR3 coding DNA: TGTGCCAGCAGACCCCAGGGATCCTACACTGAAGCTTTCTTT. Protein product: CASRPQGSYTEAFF.

The chain is built from TRBV29-1 and TRBJ2-1; TRBD2 agrees at 8 bases. CDR3 length: 17 amino acids. CDR1 SQVTM and CDR2 ANQGSEA come from the germline V gene. V was pared by 7 bases and J by 0 bases, with 14 bases of the junction left unmatched. The CDR3 nucleotides are TGCAGCGCCGAGGGTTTCCGCGGGAGGAACTCCTACAATGAGCAGTTCTTC. Translated: CSAEGFRGRNSYNEQFF.

The chain joins TRBV27 to TRBJ2-7, with 7 bases matching TRBD1. CDR1 is MNHEY, CDR2 SMNVEV, per germline (reference sequence). CDR3 size: 14 residues. The V and J ends lost 5 bases and 7 bases, in that order; junction bases with no gene match: 11. CDR3 sequence reads: CASSEQQGRREQYF. The CDR3 coding sequence is TGTGCCAGCAGTGAACAACAGGGGAGAAGGGAGCAGTACTTC.

The chain combines TRBV5-1 with TRBJ2-1, with TRBD1 matching 7 bases. Germline loops: CDR1 SGHRS, CDR2 YFSETQ. Trimming cost V 4 bases and J 7 bases; bases outside gene matches: 11. The CDR3 contains 15 residues. In DNA form, the CDR3 reads TGCGCCAGCAGCCAGACGACCGACAGGGTTAATGAGCAGTTCTTC. Its protein is CASSQTTDRVNEQFF.

The V and J genes are TRBV6-6 and TRBJ2-1; TRBD2 matches 10 bases. This CDR3 is 15 amino acids long. Unmatched junction bases numbered 4, after V lost 4 bases and J lost 4 bases. Germline CDR1 is MNHNY and CDR2 is SVGAGI (reference sequence). CDR3 sequence reads: CASSFPSGGYNEQFF. The CDR3 coding sequence is TGTGCCAGCAGTTTTCCTAGCGGGGGTTACAATGAGCAGTTCTTC.